This T cell receptor beta chain was retrieved from a study of CD8 T cells in Susac syndrome. Germline loops: CDR1 SGHTA, CDR2 FQGNSA. V lost 3 bases to trimming and J lost 3 bases, with 9 bases between them. The CDR3 loop spans 13 amino acids. Random hexamers served to reverse transcribe about 0.5 to 1 ug RNA. From the immunoSEQ multiplex PCR reads, TCRdb called clonotypes with MiXCR, one entry per CDR3 protein. The sample yields roughly 120,000 distinct CDR3 sequences, approximately 94% seen once. Study findings and constraints: The number of individuals included in the study's TCR sequencing and HLA analysis was acknowledged as relatively small.

As concerns this clonotype: The antigen remains undetermined.

Material: CD4+ T cells from PBMCs. The receptor comes from a human donor with multiple sclerosis. The rearrangement uses TRBV7-2 and TRBJ2-7; D remains unclear. This CDR3 reads CASSFTTYYEQYF. CDR3 DNA sequence: TGTGCCAGCAGCTTCACAACGTACTACGAGCAGTACTTC.